Sequencing of this T cell receptor beta chain was carried out in a study of post-analysis software for immune sequencing data. This CDR3 has 15 amino acids. The trim removed 2 bases at V and 2 bases at J, leaving 4 bases unmatched. The germline CDR1 and CDR2 sequences are GTSNPN and SVGIG (reference sequence). Findings and caveats of the study: Relative to controls, patients had five TRBV segments at higher frequency, with TRBV5-6, TRBV5-1 and TRBV20-1 among these.

Unique molecular identifiers were present in the TCR beta cDNA libraries. TCRdb re-derived calls from the PCR reads in MiXCR, one entry per CDR3 protein. The sample has approximately 460,000 distinct CDR3 sequences; around 40% are singletons. Points on this clonotype: Its specificity is unknown.

The source is a girl aged 5-17 years with multiple sclerosis. The specimen sequenced was blood. This chain uses TRBV30 with TRBJ2-1; TRBD2 matches at 9 bases. The CDR3 loop is CAWSPREGPYNEQFF. CDR3 sequence (DNA): TGTGCCTGGAGTCCGCGGGAGGGCCCCTACAATGAGCAGTTCTTC. The full variable domain, rest sourced from reference TRBV30 and TRBJ2-1, is SQTIHQWPATLVQPVGSPLSLECTVEGTSNPNLYWYRQAAGRGLQLLFYSVGIGQISSEVPQNLSASRPQDRQFILSSKKLLLSDSGFYLCAWSPREGPYNEQFFGPGTRLTVL.